A single sample gave rise to the 14 T cell receptor beta chains below, sequenced in a study of blood T cell repertoires in COVID-19. The data were produced by immunoSEQ multiplex PCR, yet TCRdb's version contains in-frame clones alone and is incomplete. This sample carries some 320,000 clones, around 87% of them seen once, and the ten largest clones take less than 9.5%. Sequencing used peripheral blood. These receptors came from a woman in her forties or fifties who had recovered from COVID-19.

The CDR3 sequence is CASNRGPHTGELFF. CDR3 coding DNA: TGTGCCAGCAACAGGGGGCCTCACACCGGGGAGCTGTTTTTT. The chain is built from TRBV19 and TRBJ2-2; 9 bases agree with TRBD1. Trimming removed 9 bases from V and 3 bases from J; junction bases left unmatched: 5. The CDR3 is 14 residues long. Germline V gene data show CDR1 as LNHDA and CDR2 as SQIVND (reference sequence).

The chain has TRBV6-6 and TRBJ1-6; perhaps TRBD1 as D (5 bases). Germline V gives CDR1 MNHNY, CDR2 SVGAGI (reference sequence). The V and J ends lost 2 bases and 8 bases respectively, with 13 bases between them. The CDR3 extends over 15 amino acids. This CDR3 reads CASSYRQGWDSPLHF. The DNA of the CDR3 is TGTGCCAGCAGTTACCGCCAGGGCTGGGATTCACCCCTCCACTTT.

J is TRBJ2-7 and V is TRBV3-1 (or the pseudogene TRBV3-2); 8 nucleotides match TRBD1. V shed 7 bases, J shed 4 bases, and the junction held 9 bases outside the gene matches. Germline CDR1 and CDR2: LGHDT and YNNKEL (reference sequence). The CDR3 has 14 residues. The CDR3: CASTTGTGRYEQYF. The CDR3 DNA follows: TGTGCCAGCACCACCGGGACAGGTCGATACGAGCAGTACTTC.

Comments on this clone: Other DNA sequences in this sample translate to the same CDR3. The chain couples TRBV5-1 to TRBJ2-1; TRBD1 aligns across 7 bases. Trimming at V came to 5 bases and at J to 2 bases, leaving 1 base not matched to a gene. The CDR3 extends over 13 amino acids. The V gene's germline CDR1 is SGHRS and CDR2 YFSETQ. CDR3 DNA sequence: TGCGCCAGCAGTGGGACAGCCTACAATGAGCAGTTCTTC. Encoded protein: CASSGTAYNEQFF.

The rearrangement links TRBV5-1 to TRBJ1-1, with 7 bases lining up with TRBD1. CDR1 is SGHRS, CDR2 YFSETQ, per germline. V trimming: 2 bases; J trimming: 3 bases; junction bases outside the gene matches: 4. CDR3 length: 14 amino acids. The CDR3 here is CASSLGQADTEAFF. The CDR3 coding sequence is TGCGCCAGCAGCTTAGGACAGGCTGACACTGAAGCTTTCTTT.

V and J are TRBV10-3 and TRBJ1-2; D is ambiguous. Deletions cut 10 bases from V and 3 bases from J, with 12 bases between. This CDR3 has 12 amino acids. Germline values: CDR1 ENHRY, CDR2 SYGVKD. CDR3 loop: CATGEGDYGYTF. DNA of the CDR3: TGTGCCACCGGGGAGGGTGACTATGGCTACACCTTC.

CDR3 sequence: CASSRDGTGSYEQYF. In nucleotides, the CDR3 is TGCGCCAGCAGCCGGGATGGGACAGGCTCCTACGAGCAGTACTTC. The genes are TRBV4-3 and TRBJ2-7; 8 positions match TRBD1. V shed 4 bases and J 0 bases; nucleotides not matched to a gene: 5. CDR3 length: 15 residues. CDR1 and CDR2 from the germline V gene are LGHNA and YSLEER.

The V and J genes are TRBV5-4 and TRBJ2-7; tentatively, D is TRBD1 (6 bases). This CDR3 has 14 residues. Germline lookup yields CDR1 SGHNT and CDR2 YYREEE (reference sequence). V gave up 4 bases and J gave up 2 bases, with 13 bases separating them. The CDR3: CASSRKTGPYEQYF. Written as DNA, the CDR3 is TGTGCCAGCAGCAGGAAGACAGGACCCTACGAGCAGTACTTC.

This chain uses TRBV19 with TRBJ1-2; no clear D. Germline lookup yields CDR1 LNHDA and CDR2 SQIVND (reference sequence). The CDR3 totals 12 residues. Trimming removed 3 bases from V and 5 bases from J, with 7 bases in between. CDR3 nucleotides: TGTGCCAGTAGTATTACGGTATATGGCTACACCTTC. Its protein is CASSITVYGYTF. Drawing the rest from reference TRBV19 and TRBJ1-2, the complete variable domain is DGGITQSPKYLFRKEGQNVTLSCEQNLNHDAMYWYRQDPGQGLRLIYYSQIVNDFQKGDIAEGYSVSREKKESFPLTVTSAQKNPTAFYLCASSITVYGYTFGSGTRLTVV.

This chain joins TRBV18 and TRBJ1-5; 9 nucleotides agree with TRBD1. J was trimmed by 1 base and V by 5 bases; bases with no gene match: 3. The germline gives CDR1 KGHSH, CDR2 LQKENI. The CDR3 loop spans 15 amino acids. CDR3 nucleotides: TGTGCCAGCTCATTAGGGACAGGGAGCAATCAGCCCCAGCATTTT. Protein product: CASSLGTGSNQPQHF.

In its sample, this clone was seen a few times. This rearrangement joins TRBV11-3 to TRBJ1-1; 7 bases line up with TRBD1. Unmatched junction bases numbered 2, after V lost 5 bases and J lost 2 bases. The CDR3 has 13 residues. Germline lookup yields CDR1 SGHNT and CDR2 YENEEA. The DNA for the CDR3 is TGTGCCAGCAGCCGGGACAGCAACACTGAAGCTTTCTTT. Translation gives CASSRDSNTEAFF.

The V and J genes are TRBV28 and TRBJ2-7, with D perhaps TRBD2 (7 bases). V shed 11 bases and J shed 6 bases, with 26 bases lying between them. The germline CDR1 and CDR2 sequences are MDHEN and SYDVKM. The CDR3 has 15 residues. CDR3 DNA sequence: TGTGCCTCCTCGATAGGGGGGGCTGCGTCGTCCGAGCAGTACTTC. It is translated as CASSIGGAASSEQYF.

The chain links TRBV18 to TRBJ2-7; D is perhaps TRBD2 (6 bases). The CDR3 spans 13 residues. Germline CDR1 and CDR2: KGHSH and LQKENI. The V gene lost 2 bases and the J gene lost 6 bases, with 11 bases spanning the gap. The CDR3 DNA sequence: TGTGCCAGCTCACCAAACTCCGGGGGCGAGCAGTACTTC. Its translation is CASSPNSGGEQYF.

The chain joins TRBV7-9 to TRBJ2-5, with TRBD1 as a possible D gene (6 bases). The CDR3 has 13 residues. Germline V gene lookup returns CDR1 SEHNR and CDR2 FQNEAQ (reference sequence). V lost 1 base and J lost 5, with 8 bases in between. The CDR3 DNA sequence: TGTGCCAGCAGCTTAGGGGGGCCCGAGACCCAGTACTTC. This gives the protein CASSLGGPETQYF.